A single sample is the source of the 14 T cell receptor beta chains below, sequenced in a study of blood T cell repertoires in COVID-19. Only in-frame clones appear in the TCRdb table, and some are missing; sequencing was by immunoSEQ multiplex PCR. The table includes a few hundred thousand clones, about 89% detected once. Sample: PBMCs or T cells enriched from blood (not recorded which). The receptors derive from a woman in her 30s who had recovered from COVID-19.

The CDR3 spells CASSQAVQGQRIRNTIYF. Here the CDR3 DNA reads TGTGCCAGCAGCCAAGCGGTCCAGGGACAGAGGATCAGAAACACCATATATTTT. The chain carries TRBV4-2 and TRBJ1-3; 7 positions agree with TRBD1. The J segment lost 5 bases and the V segment lost 1 base, leaving 14 bases of the junction unmatched. Germline CDR1 and CDR2: LGHNA and YNFKEQ. CDR3 size: 18 residues.

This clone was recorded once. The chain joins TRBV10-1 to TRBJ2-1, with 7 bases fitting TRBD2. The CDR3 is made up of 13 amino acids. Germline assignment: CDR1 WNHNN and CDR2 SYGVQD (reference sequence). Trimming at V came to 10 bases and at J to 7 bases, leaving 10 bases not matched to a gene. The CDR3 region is CATGLDSTNEQFF. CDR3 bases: TGCGCCACCGGACTAGATTCTACTAATGAGCAGTTCTTC.

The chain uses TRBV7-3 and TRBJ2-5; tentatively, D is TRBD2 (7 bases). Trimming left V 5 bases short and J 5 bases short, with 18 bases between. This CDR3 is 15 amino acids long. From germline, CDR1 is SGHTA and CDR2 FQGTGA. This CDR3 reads CASSPGGLGGETQYF. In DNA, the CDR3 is TGTGCCAGCAGCCCCGGGGGGCTAGGGGGGGAGACCCAGTACTTC.

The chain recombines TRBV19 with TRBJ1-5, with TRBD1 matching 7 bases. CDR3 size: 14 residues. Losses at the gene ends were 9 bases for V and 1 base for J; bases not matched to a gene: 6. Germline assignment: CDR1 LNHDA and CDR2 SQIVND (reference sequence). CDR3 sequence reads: CASRQGTSNQPQHF. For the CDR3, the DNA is TGTGCCAGCAGACAGGGAACCAGCAATCAGCCCCAGCATTTT. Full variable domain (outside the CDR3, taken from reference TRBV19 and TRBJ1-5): DGGITQSPKYLFRKEGQNVTLSCEQNLNHDAMYWYRQDPGQGLRLIYYSQIVNDFQKGDIAEGYSVSREKKESFPLTVTSAQKNPTAFYLCASRQGTSNQPQHFGDGTRLSIL.

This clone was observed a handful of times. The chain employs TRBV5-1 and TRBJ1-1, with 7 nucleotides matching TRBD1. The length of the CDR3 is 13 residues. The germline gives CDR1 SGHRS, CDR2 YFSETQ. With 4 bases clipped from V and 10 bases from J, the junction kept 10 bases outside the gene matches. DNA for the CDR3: TGCGCCAGCAGCGAAGTACAGGGGTCTGCAGCTTTCTTT. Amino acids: CASSEVQGSAAFF.

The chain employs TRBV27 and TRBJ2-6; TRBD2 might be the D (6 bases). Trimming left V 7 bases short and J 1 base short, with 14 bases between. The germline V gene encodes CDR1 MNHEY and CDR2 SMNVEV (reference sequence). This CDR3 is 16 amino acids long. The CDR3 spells CASTQEGRSGANVLTF. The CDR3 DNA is TGTGCCAGCACCCAGGAGGGTAGATCTGGGGCCAACGTCCTGACTTTC.

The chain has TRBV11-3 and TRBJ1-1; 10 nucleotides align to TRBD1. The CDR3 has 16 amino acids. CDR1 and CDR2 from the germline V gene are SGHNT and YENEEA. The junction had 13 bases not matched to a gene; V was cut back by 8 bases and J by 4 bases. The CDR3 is CASFETGTGVGTEAFF. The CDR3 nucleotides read TGTGCCAGCTTTGAAACCGGGACAGGGGTGGGCACTGAAGCTTTCTTT.

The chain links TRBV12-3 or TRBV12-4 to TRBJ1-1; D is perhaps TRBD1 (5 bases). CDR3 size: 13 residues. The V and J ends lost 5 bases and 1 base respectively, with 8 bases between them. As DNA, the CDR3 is TGTGCCAGCAGTATACAGGCGAACACTGAAGCTTTCTTT. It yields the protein CASSIQANTEAFF.

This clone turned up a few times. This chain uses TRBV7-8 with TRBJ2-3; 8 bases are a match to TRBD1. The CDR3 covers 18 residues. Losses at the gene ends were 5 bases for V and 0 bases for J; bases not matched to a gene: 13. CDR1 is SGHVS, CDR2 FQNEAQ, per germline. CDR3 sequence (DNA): TGTGCCAGCAGCCGAGGGAGCTCAGGGGGCGAAAGCACAGATACGCAGTATTTT. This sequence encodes CASSRGSSGGESTDTQYF.

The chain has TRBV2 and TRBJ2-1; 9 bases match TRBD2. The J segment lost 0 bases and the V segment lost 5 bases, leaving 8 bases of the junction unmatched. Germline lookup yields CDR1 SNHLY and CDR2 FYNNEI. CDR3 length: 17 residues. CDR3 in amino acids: CASSQRTSASSYNEQFF. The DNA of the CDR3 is TGTGCCAGCAGTCAGAGGACTAGCGCAAGCTCCTACAATGAGCAGTTCTTC.

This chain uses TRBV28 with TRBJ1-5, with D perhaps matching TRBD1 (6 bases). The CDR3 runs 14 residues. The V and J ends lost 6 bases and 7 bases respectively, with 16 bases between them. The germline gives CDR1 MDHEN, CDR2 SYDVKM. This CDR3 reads CASSLETGSQPQHF. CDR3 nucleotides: TGTGCCAGCAGCCTAGAGACAGGTAGCCAGCCCCAGCATTTT.

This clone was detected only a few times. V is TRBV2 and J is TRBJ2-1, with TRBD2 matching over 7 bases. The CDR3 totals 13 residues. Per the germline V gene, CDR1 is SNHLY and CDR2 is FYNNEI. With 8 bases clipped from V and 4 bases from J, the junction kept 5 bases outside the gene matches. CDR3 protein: CASREVSYNEQFF. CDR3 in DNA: TGTGCCAGCCGGGAGGTATCTTACAATGAGCAGTTCTTC.

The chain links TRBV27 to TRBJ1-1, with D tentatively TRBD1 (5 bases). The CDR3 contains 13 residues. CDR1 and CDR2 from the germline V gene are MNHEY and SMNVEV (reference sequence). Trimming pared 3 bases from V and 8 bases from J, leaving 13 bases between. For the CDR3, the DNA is TGTGCCAGCAGTTTCGAGGAGGGGATGGAAGCTTTCTTT. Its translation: CASSFEEGMEAFF.

The CDR3 nucleotides are TGTGCCAGCAGTTACCTTAATTCCCTATACAATGAGCAGTTCTTC. Its protein is CASSYLNSLYNEQFF. The chain has TRBV6-5 and TRBJ2-1; D unresolved. V lost 2 bases, J lost 4 bases, and 12 bases lay in between. The CDR3 has 15 amino acids. The germline gives CDR1 MNHEY, CDR2 SVGAGI.